What follows are 23 T cell receptor beta chains derived from one specimen sequenced in a study of blood T cell repertoires in COVID-19. The data were produced by immunoSEQ multiplex PCR, yet TCRdb's version contains in-frame clones alone and is incomplete. The data contain about 190,000 clones, around 80% of them seen just once; the ten biggest clones take up 2.5% to 3%. Material: peripheral blood. The receptors were gathered from a woman older than 75 with active or convalescent COVID-19.

The table lists this clone with a count of one. The CDR3 nucleotides read TGTGCCAGTGCGGGACAGGGGGCCTCCGGGGAGCTGTTTTTT. It is translated as CASAGQGASGELFF. The gene calls are TRBV6-5 and TRBJ2-2, with TRBD1 identical over 12 bases. This CDR3 is built from 14 residues. V lost 9 bases and J lost 6; bases outside the gene matches: 5. Germline V CDR1 and CDR2: MNHEY, SVGAGI.

The chain combines TRBV5-4 with TRBJ2-5, with TRBD2 matching over 14 bases. The CDR3 is made up of 15 amino acids. V shed 4 bases, J shed 5 bases, and the junction held 4 bases outside the gene matches. Germline V CDR1 and CDR2: SGHNT, YYREEE (reference sequence). The CDR3 protein is CASSIGLAGGETQYF. The CDR3 DNA sequence: TGTGCCAGCAGCATAGGACTAGCGGGGGGTGAGACCCAGTACTTC.

The rearrangement links TRBV7-2 to TRBJ2-1; TRBD2 matches at 9 bases. Germline CDR1 is SGHTA and CDR2 is FQGNSA. There are 13 residues in the CDR3. Losses at the gene ends were 4 bases for V and 9 bases for J; bases not matched to a gene: 4. The CDR3 is CASSSGLAGEQFF. In DNA form, the CDR3 reads TGTGCCAGCAGCTCGGGACTAGCTGGTGAGCAGTTCTTC.

This clone was observed a few times. The chain joins TRBV20-1 to TRBJ1-1; TRBD1 matches at 7 bases. This CDR3 is 16 amino acids long. V shed 3 bases, J shed 1 base, and the junction held 11 bases outside the gene matches. Looked up from germline, CDR1 is DFQATT and CDR2 is SNEGSKA (reference sequence). The CDR3 sequence: CSASGWGQNRNTEAFF. DNA for the CDR3: TGCAGTGCTAGTGGCTGGGGACAGAATAGGAACACTGAAGCTTTCTTT.

A note on this clone: The sample holds other DNA sequences that translate to the same CDR3. The chain joins TRBV5-1 to TRBJ2-5; possibly TRBD1 for D (6 bases). The CDR3 spans 13 residues. Trimming took 2 bases from V and 3 from J, leaving 8 bases between them. Germline-derived CDR1 and CDR2 are SGHRS and YFSETQ. CDR3 in amino acids: CASSFAGEETQYF. The CDR3 DNA reads TGCGCCAGCAGCTTTGCAGGGGAAGAGACCCAGTACTTC.

V is TRBV20-1 and J is TRBJ1-1, with D maybe TRBD1 (5 bases). The CDR3 runs to 14 residues. V lost 3 bases, J lost 6 bases, and 17 bases lay in between. Germline loops: CDR1 DFQATT, CDR2 SNEGSKA (reference sequence). CDR3 in amino acids: CSASWGLGGAEAFF. The CDR3 DNA is TGCAGTGCTAGTTGGGGCCTGGGGGGGGCTGAAGCTTTCTTT.

The chain has TRBV10-2 and TRBJ2-3, with 7 bases that match TRBD2. The CDR3 is 16 amino acids. CDR1 WSHSY and CDR2 SAAADI come from the germline V gene. Trimming cost V 3 bases and J 2 bases; bases outside gene matches: 8. CDR3 loop: CASSDIRDYVTDTQYF. As DNA, the CDR3 is TGCGCCAGCAGTGATATTCGGGACTATGTCACAGATACGCAGTATTTT.

There are a few counts of this clone. The chain uses TRBV28 and TRBJ1-2, with 12 positions matching TRBD1. Unmatched junction bases numbered 9, after V lost 5 bases and J lost 8 bases. This CDR3 spans 15 amino acids. In germline, CDR1 is MDHEN, CDR2 SYDVKM. In DNA, the CDR3 is TGTGCCAGCAGTATTTCCGGGACAGGGGGCAAGGGCTACACCTTC. It encodes CASSISGTGGKGYTF.

This chain connects TRBV24-1 to TRBJ1-2; D not resolved. Germline-derived CDR1 and CDR2 are KGHDR and SFDVKD. The CDR3 extends over 12 amino acids. The V and J ends lost 3 bases and 5 bases respectively, with 6 bases between them. This CDR3 reads CATSDPLYGYTF. The DNA for the CDR3 is TGTGCCACCAGTGATCCGTTGTATGGCTACACCTTC.

The chain is built from TRBV2 and TRBJ2-2, with D perhaps matching TRBD2 (5 bases). The V end was cut by 7 bases, the J end by 5 bases, with 14 bases between. The V gene's germline CDR1 is SNHLY and CDR2 FYNNEI. CDR3 length: 14 residues. The CDR3 region has the DNA TGTGCCAGCATGAGGGCCGGCGGGACCGGGGAGCTGTTTTTT. Encoded protein: CASMRAGGTGELFF.

In this sample, this clone turned up once. This chain connects TRBV28 to TRBJ2-5, with a possible D match to TRBD2 (7 bases). V lost 5 bases and J lost 7, with 14 bases in between. CDR1 is MDHEN, CDR2 SYDVKM, per germline. The CDR3 has 13 residues. The CDR3: CASSHRGGGTQYF. CDR3 bases: TGTGCCAGCAGTCACCGCGGGGGCGGGACCCAGTACTTC.

This clone appeared a few times. The V gene is TRBV6-1, the J gene TRBJ2-1, with TRBD2 identical over 11 bases. This CDR3 comprises 14 residues. With 4 bases clipped from V and 6 bases from J, the junction kept 2 bases outside the gene matches. Germline V gene data show CDR1 as MNHNS and CDR2 as SASEGT. CDR3 nucleotide sequence: TGTGCCAGCAGTGTAGCGGGGGGGCCCAATGAGCAGTTCTTC. Translating gives CASSVAGGPNEQFF.

This clone was recorded only once. The chain uses TRBV6-5 and TRBJ1-1; 8 positions match TRBD1. CDR3 size: 14 residues. Germline CDR1 MNHEY, CDR2 SVGAGI. With 6 bases clipped from V and 1 base from J, the junction kept 4 bases outside the gene matches. The DNA of the CDR3 is TGTGCCAGCAGAACAGACAGGGGGAACACTGAAGCTTTCTTT. Protein: CASRTDRGNTEAFF.

The chain combines TRBV10-3 with TRBJ2-5; 12 bases align to TRBD1. Germline V gives CDR1 ENHRY, CDR2 SYGVKD. Losses at the gene ends were 0 bases for V and 7 bases for J; bases not matched to a gene: 6. The CDR3 is made up of 16 amino acids. CDR3: CAISESGTGGGSTQYF. The CDR3 region has the DNA TGTGCCATCAGTGAGTCCGGGACAGGGGGCGGCTCGACCCAGTACTTC.

The chain carries TRBV5-4 and TRBJ2-1; D may be TRBD1 (6 bases). Germline V lookup: CDR1 SGHNT, CDR2 YYREEE (reference sequence). The CDR3 is 16 residues long. Trimming left V 7 bases short and J 1 base short, with 18 bases between. The DNA of the CDR3 is TGTGCCAGCCCTCCTCCCCCCGGACAGTCCTACAATGAGCAGTTCTTC. This gives the protein CASPPPPGQSYNEQFF.

The chain recombines TRBV5-1 with TRBJ1-6; tentative D call: TRBD1 (5 bases). The germline V and J ends were trimmed by 7 bases and 8 bases, with 19 bases remaining between them. In germline, CDR1 is SGHRS, CDR2 YFSETQ. The CDR3 spans 15 residues. The CDR3 here is CASRTLAGIDSPLHF. The CDR3 nucleotides read TGCGCCAGCCGTACCCTCGCAGGGATAGATTCACCCCTCCACTTT.

CDR3 coding DNA: TGTGCCAGCAGCTCAAGACAGGCGGATGGCTACACCTTC. This gives the protein CASSSRQADGYTF. The chain carries TRBV7-2 and TRBJ1-2, with D tentatively TRBD1 (6 bases). The V end was cut by 4 bases, the J end by 6 bases, with 12 bases between. The CDR3 runs 13 residues. Per germline, CDR1 SGHTA and CDR2 FQGNSA.

This rearrangement joins TRBV18 to TRBJ1-3; D unclear. The CDR3 is 16 amino acids. The germline gives CDR1 KGHSH, CDR2 LQKENI. Trimming removed 3 bases at V and 0 bases at J, with 12 bases between. DNA for the CDR3: TGTGCCAGCTCACCTGTGCCCCCGGGCTCTGGAAACACCATATATTTT. Protein product: CASSPVPPGSGNTIYF.

V and J are TRBV2 and TRBJ1-4; TRBD1 matches 9 bases. The CDR3 consists of 13 residues. The V and J ends lost 11 bases and 7 bases, in that order; junction bases with no gene match: 8. CDR1 is SNHLY and CDR2 is FYNNEI in the germline V gene. CDR3 coding DNA: TGTGCCCAGCAAGGGACAGGGCGTGAAAAACTGTTTTTT. It is translated as CAQQGTGREKLFF.

This chain uses TRBV2 with TRBJ1-2, with D maybe TRBD1 (6 bases). The CDR3 is 14 residues long. CDR1 and CDR2 from the germline V gene are SNHLY and FYNNEI. V was trimmed by 5 bases and J by 1 base, leaving 11 bases between them. This CDR3 is CASSYRERNYGYTF. CDR3 nucleotides: TGTGCCAGCAGTTACAGGGAGCGTAACTATGGCTACACCTTC.

The chain links TRBV28 to TRBJ1-4; 9 bases line up with TRBD1. J lost 6 bases, V lost 6 bases, and 8 bases had no gene match. CDR3 length equals 15 residues. CDR1 MDHEN and CDR2 SYDVKM come from the germline V gene. The CDR3 reads CASSPPGQGDEKLFF. DNA for the CDR3: TGTGCCAGCAGCCCGCCGGGACAGGGAGATGAAAAACTGTTTTTT.

The rearrangement joins TRBV10-1 to TRBJ1-1; 9 nucleotides line up with TRBD1. The CDR3 is 12 amino acids. V shed 4 bases, J shed 11 bases, and the junction held 5 bases outside the gene matches. CDR1 and CDR2 (germline): WNHNN, SYGVQD (reference sequence). Written as DNA, the CDR3 is TGCGCCAGCAGTGCGGGACAGGGAGACGCTTTCTTT. Protein product: CASSAGQGDAFF.

This clone has more than one count but fewer than ten. This sequence joins TRBV6-5 and TRBJ1-2; D possibly corresponds to TRBD1 (6 bases). This CDR3 contains 13 residues. In germline, CDR1 is MNHEY, CDR2 SVGAGI. Trimming removed 8 bases at V and 2 bases at J, with 12 bases between. This chain's CDR3 is CASSPGQNYGYTF. The CDR3 coding sequence is TGTGCCAGCTCACCGGGACAAAACTATGGCTACACCTTC.